The subject of this entry is one T cell receptor (beta chain). It lacks a known antigen. Base quality data are lacking; no much larger clone is found one base away. The data stem from a study of blood T cell repertoires in COVID-19 (TCRdb year 2020). Study-wide context: The collaborator samples originated in the United States, Italy and Spain and spanned the acute and convalescent phases of COVID-19. The prospective study material was composed of cDNA or gDNA derived from T cells, B-cell-depleted T cells, or PBMCs. Deeply sampled blood TCRbeta repertoires from subjects exposed to, actively infected with, or recovered from COVID-19 were included in the dataset. The repertoires were released in a freely available public database intended as a resource for research on the immune response to SARS-CoV-2. The samples were drawn from the first 160 participants of the ongoing ImmuneRACE study and from 1,200 or so subjects provided by 6 global collaborators. The sample metadata nearly always contained a de-identified subject ID, COVID-19 status, age in years and sex. Where available, HLA class I and class II types were obtained from metadata supplied by the sample provider rather than from assay-based typing.

The immunoSEQ Assay, a bias-controlled multiplex PCR, was used to amplify TCRbeta CDR3 regions from genomic DNA. The original methods were these. The number of nucleated cells in each sample was estimated by amplification of reference gene primers within the assay. To quantify the absolute abundance of each unique TCRbeta CDR3 rearrangement, sequence reads were collapsed and filtered. Productive Simpson clonality was computed per sample as the square root of Simpson's diversity index over productive rearrangements. Sourced from immuneACCESS, this table was stored by TCRdb with only in-frame sequences that have V and J called. A share of the clones is absent; for the studies checked, an unresolved V gene accounts for under half, and the remainder has no known explanation. The V and J calls and clone size are taken from that table; D and trimming were inferred from the DNA. Across this sample there are 150,000 to 250,000 clones, with 94% seen only once. Roughly 0.76% of the sample is held by the ten biggest clonotypes.

General conclusions and limits of the study: The amount of clinical and demographic metadata varied by source and participant and was provided uncurated.

One collaborating source in Seattle enrolled patients while the patients were actively infected and followed the patients over time throughout the course of disease. Each collaborating institution followed its own protocols to collect whole blood in K2EDTA tubes. Collaborator samples were shipped for TCRbeta analysis as frozen whole blood, isolated PBMCs, or DNA extracted from either sample type. CDR1 and CDR2 (SNHLY, FYNNEI) derive from the germline V gene. V and J lose 3 bases and 8 bases, and a span of 16 bases separates them. The CDR3 runs 14 amino acids, cysteine and phenylalanine included. Of the read, only the CDR3 DNA is kept; its 42 bases are in frame from base 1.

Material for sequencing was peripheral blood. The V and J genes are TRBV2 and TRBJ1-2; TRBD1 is possibly the D segment (5 matching bases). The receptor was derived from a man aged 30 to 45 with COVID-19, enrolled during active disease. The CDR3 protein sequence reads: CASSDTQGIGGYTF. The nucleotide sequence reads as follows: TGTGCCAGCAGTGACACCCAGGGAATAGGGGGCTACACCTTC. Outside the CDR3, residues come from the reference TRBV2 and TRBJ1-2 proteins, so the full variable domain is: EPEVTQTPSHQVTQMGQEVILRCVPISNHLYFYWYRQILGQKVEFLVSFYNNEISEKSEIFDDQFSVERPDGSNFTLKIRSTKLEDSAMYFCASSDTQGIGGYTFGSGTRLTVV.